The 10 T cell receptor beta chains given below trace back to one sample, sequenced in a study of blood T cell repertoires in COVID-19. The method was immunoSEQ multiplex PCR; TCRdb's version includes in-frame clones alone and lacks a portion of them. Of almost 350,000 clones detected, roughly nine tenths appear once; the ten largest clones hold around 3.9%. The sequenced sample was peripheral blood. The receptors were sampled from a woman aged 55-70 years with COVID-19, enrolled during active disease.

The V gene is TRBV9, the J gene TRBJ1-3; TRBD1 matches at 7 bases. The CDR3 length is 15 residues. Germline V gene data show CDR1 as SGDLS and CDR2 as YYNGEE. V lost 2 bases and J lost 0; bases outside the gene matches: 2. CDR3: CASSVTGSSGNTIYF. The CDR3 DNA is TGTGCCAGCAGCGTGACAGGGAGCTCTGGAAACACCATATATTTT. Combining the CDR3 with reference TRBV9 and TRBJ1-3 gives the whole variable domain DSGVTQTPKHLITATGQRVTLRCSPRSGDLSVYWYQQSLDQGLQFLIQYYNGEERAKGNILERFSAQQFPDLHSELNLSSLELGDSALYFCASSVTGSSGNTIYFGEGSWLTVV.

This clone turned up a few times. The rearrangement joins TRBV6-5 to TRBJ1-1; D is undetermined. Germline CDR1 is MNHEY and CDR2 is SVGAGI. V lost 6 bases to trimming and J lost 1 base, with 9 bases between them. The CDR3 has 13 residues. The CDR3 protein is CASRMSRNTEAFF. The CDR3 DNA sequence: TGTGCCAGCAGAATGAGTCGGAACACTGAAGCTTTCTTT.

The rearrangement joins TRBV19 to TRBJ1-4, with 8 nucleotides matching TRBD1. Trimming cost V 5 bases and J 4 bases; bases outside gene matches: 6. Germline V gene lookup returns CDR1 LNHDA and CDR2 SQIVND (reference sequence). CDR3 length: 15 residues. CDR3 sequence (DNA): TGTGCCAGTAGTCCACGGACAGGGCGTAATGAAAAACTGTTTTTT. Translation: CASSPRTGRNEKLFF.

The rearrangement uses TRBV4-1 and TRBJ2-5, with TRBD2 matching over 7 bases. The J segment lost 2 bases and the V segment lost 3 bases, leaving 9 bases of the junction unmatched. Germline CDR1 reads MGHRA; CDR2 reads YSYEKL. The CDR3 length is 16 residues. DNA of the CDR3: TGCGCCAGCAGCCACCCCCCCTCGGGGGGACAAGAGACCCAGTACTTC. It yields the protein CASSHPPSGGQETQYF.

The J gene is TRBJ1-4, the V gene TRBV15; 7 bases fit TRBD1. V trimming: 4 bases; J trimming: 7 bases; junction bases outside the gene matches: 12. This CDR3 contains 16 residues. Germline assignment: CDR1 LNHNV and CDR2 YYDKDF (reference sequence). The CDR3 nucleotides are TGTGCCACCAGCACCCCTCGAACAGGGGAAAGTGAAAAACTGTTTTTT. Translation gives CATSTPRTGESEKLFF.

The chain uses TRBV6-1 and TRBJ1-2, with a weak D call TRBD1 (6 bases). From germline, CDR1 is MNHNS and CDR2 SASEGT. Deletions cut 2 bases from V and 8 bases from J, with 18 bases between. The CDR3 has 15 residues. Written as DNA, the CDR3 is TGTGCCAGCAGTGAAAGCCAGAGCGGGAGGGGGGGCTACACCTTC. It is translated as CASSESQSGRGGYTF.

This clone was recorded only once. This chain connects TRBV2 to TRBJ1-6; maybe TRBD1 (5 bases). Trimming pared 4 bases from V and 10 bases from J, leaving 8 bases between. Germline CDR1 is SNHLY and CDR2 is FYNNEI. The CDR3 has 12 amino acids. The CDR3 DNA reads as TGTGCCAGCAGTGGAGACAGATCACCCCTCCACTTT. It specifies CASSGDRSPLHF.

The chain links TRBV6-1 to TRBJ2-1; D call uncertain. Germline loops: CDR1 MNHNS, CDR2 SASEGT. Trimming stripped 4 bases from V and 4 bases from J, with 17 bases between. The CDR3 is 16 residues long. The chain's CDR3 is CASSAAVLSMYNEQFF. DNA for the CDR3: TGTGCCAGCAGTGCCGCGGTCCTCTCGATGTACAATGAGCAGTTCTTC.

This rearrangement joins TRBV28 to TRBJ1-2, with TRBD1 matching 7 bases. This CDR3 contains 13 residues. V lost 3 bases and J lost 6; bases outside the gene matches: 4. Germline-derived CDR1 and CDR2 are MDHEN and SYDVKM. The CDR3 DNA is TGTGCCAGCAGTTTGTTGACAGGGAATGGCTACACCTTC. It codes for CASSLLTGNGYTF.

This clone appeared a few times. This chain uses TRBV5-4 with TRBJ2-7, with 9 bases fitting TRBD1. The J segment lost 4 bases and the V segment lost 9 bases, leaving 8 bases of the junction unmatched. The CDR3 covers 13 residues. CDR1 and CDR2 (germline): SGHNT, YYREEE (reference sequence). CDR3 in amino acids: CAIADRGRYEQYF. CDR3 bases: TGTGCCATCGCGGACAGGGGAAGGTACGAGCAGTACTTC.